This T cell receptor (beta chain) is drawn from a study of T cells after yellow fever vaccination. Study-wide findings and caveats: Detected again after the booster were most primary-vaccination clones, at 95% to 97% CD4 and 80% to 90% CD8.

The CDR3 is made up of 15 amino acids. The V gene's germline CDR1 is SGHNT and CDR2 YENEEA. The trim removed 4 bases at V and 5 bases at J, leaving 10 bases unmatched. This clonotype was detected many times. What it binds is unknown. Template-switching 5'RACE yielded the TCR cDNA; a universal primer site and UMIs were added in the process. MiXCR was run by TCRdb on the 5' RACE reads, yielding one entry per CDR3 protein. The top ten clones hold around an eighth of a sample with 550,000 to 750,000 distinct CDR3 sequences, approximately 12% of them seen once. This TCR was recovered from a man between 25 and 39 years old who received the YFV17D yellow fever vaccine. Here the sequenced sample was PBMCs, taken on the day of the yellow fever booster vaccination. The V gene is TRBV11-3, the J gene TRBJ2-5; 7 nucleotides line up with TRBD1. CDR3 residues: CASSYRQGVGETQYF. In nucleotides, the CDR3 is TGTGCCAGCAGCTATCGACAGGGTGTAGGGGAGACCCAGTACTTC.